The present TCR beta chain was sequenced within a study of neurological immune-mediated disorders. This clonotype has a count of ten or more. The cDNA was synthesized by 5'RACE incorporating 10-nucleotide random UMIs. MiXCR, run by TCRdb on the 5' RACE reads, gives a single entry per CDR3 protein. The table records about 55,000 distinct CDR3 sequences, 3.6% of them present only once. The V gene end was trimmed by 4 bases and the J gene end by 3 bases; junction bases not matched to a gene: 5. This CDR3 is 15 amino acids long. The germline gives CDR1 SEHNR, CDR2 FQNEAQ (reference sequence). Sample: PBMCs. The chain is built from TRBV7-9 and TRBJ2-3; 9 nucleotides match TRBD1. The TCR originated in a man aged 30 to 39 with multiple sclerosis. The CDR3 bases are TGTGCCAGCAGCTCCCCCGGGACAGGGACAGATACGCAGTATTTT. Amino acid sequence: CASSSPGTGTDTQYF.